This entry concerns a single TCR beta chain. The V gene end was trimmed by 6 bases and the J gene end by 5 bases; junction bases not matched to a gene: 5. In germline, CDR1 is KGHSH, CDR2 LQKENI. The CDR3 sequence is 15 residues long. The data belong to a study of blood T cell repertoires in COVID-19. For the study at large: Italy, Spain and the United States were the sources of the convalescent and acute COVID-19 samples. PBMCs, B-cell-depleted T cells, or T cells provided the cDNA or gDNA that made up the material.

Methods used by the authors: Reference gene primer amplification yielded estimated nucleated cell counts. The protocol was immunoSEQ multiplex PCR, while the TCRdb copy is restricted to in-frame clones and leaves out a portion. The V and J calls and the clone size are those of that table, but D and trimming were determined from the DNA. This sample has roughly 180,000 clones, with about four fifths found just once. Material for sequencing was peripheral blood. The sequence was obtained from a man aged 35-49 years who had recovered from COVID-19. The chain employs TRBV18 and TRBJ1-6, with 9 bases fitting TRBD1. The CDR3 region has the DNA TGTGCCAGCTCTCGACAGGGGGTAAATAATTCACCCCTCCACTTT. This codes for CASSRQGVNNSPLHF.